This TCR beta chain derives from a study of blood T cells in healthy people across ages. Broader study findings: TCR beta diversity, measured per million T cells, fell in a roughly linear way with age.

Germline V gene data show CDR1 as SGDLS and CDR2 as YYNGEE. The V segment lost 0 bases and the J segment 6 bases; nucleotides outside the gene matches: 13. This CDR3 comprises 18 residues. For the second PCR, which ran for 7 to 11 cycles, a sample-barcoded 5' primer and a J-beta primer mix were used. TCRdb independently ran MiXCR on the 5' RACE reads; one entry per CDR3 protein. Seen here are 1.5 million or so distinct CDR3 sequences, 42% observed once, and the top ten hold 4%. Comment on this clonotype: Its antigen is not known.

Approximately 9.4 milliliters was the volume of peripheral blood drawn from each donor. The source material was blood. This clonotype was sampled from a young woman in good health. The chain has TRBV9 and TRBJ2-3; 10 bases map to TRBD2. Written as DNA, the CDR3 is TGTGCCAGCAGCGTAGCGCCCCCGACTAGCGGGTTCGTGGATACGCAGTATTTT. Its translation is CASSVAPPTSGFVDTQYF.